This T cell receptor (beta chain) stems from a study of cytomegalovirus exposure and HLA in healthy donors. The study's findings and limits: Investigators reported over 150 TCR beta chains as tied to cytomegalovirus.

CDR3 size: 13 residues. Trimming removed 6 bases from V and 5 bases from J; junction bases left unmatched: 4. CDR1 is MNHEY, CDR2 SVGAGI, per germline. Turning to this clone: Its antigen is unidentified. This CDR3 fails to terminate in the conserved phenylalanine or tryptophan, so it likely reflects a read error.

The PCR contained 60 Vbeta and 13 Jbeta primers. Assay used: immunoSEQ multiplex PCR; TCRdb lists only in-frame clones, some missing. Counted here are roughly 100,000 clones, around 86% occurring once; the ten biggest clones make up 6.5% to 8.5%. The clonotype comes from a man younger than 40 in good health and CMV-seropositive. The sequenced material came from PBMCs. This rearrangement joins TRBV6-5 to TRBJ1-2; TRBD1 matches 9 bases. This chain's CDR3 is CASRGQGPYGYTV. CDR3 sequence (DNA): TGTGCCAGCAGAGGACAGGGGCCTTATGGCTACACCGTC.